This entry lists 21 T cell receptor beta chains sequenced from one sample in a study of radiation and T cells in renal cell carcinoma. Time point reported: blood 2 weeks post-SBRT. Treatment in this sample: 15 Gy SBRT to primary tumor, nephrectomy 4 weeks later. The data were produced by immunoSEQ multiplex PCR, yet TCRdb's version contains in-frame clones alone and is incomplete. Of tens of thousands of clones listed, 80% were seen once; the top ten hold around 31%. The input for sequencing was blood, taken from a patient whose treatment included radiotherapy and nephrectomy. The receptors here all came from a woman in her seventies with renal cell carcinoma.

The J gene is TRBJ2-2, the V gene TRBV18, with 8 bases lining up with TRBD1. J gave up 9 bases and V 3 bases, and 3 bases lay outside the gene matches. This CDR3 region has 13 residues. CDR1 and CDR2 (germline): KGHSH, LQKENI. The CDR3 is CASSPTGERELFF. The DNA of the CDR3 is TGTGCCAGCTCACCGACAGGGGAGCGGGAGCTGTTTTTT.

The J gene is TRBJ1-1, the V gene TRBV7-7, with a weak D call TRBD1 (5 bases). Per the germline V gene, CDR1 is SSHAT and CDR2 is FNYEAQ (reference sequence). Deletions cut 2 bases from V and 3 bases from J, with 7 bases between. CDR3 length: 13 residues. CDR3 loop: CASSLMGDTEAFF. The CDR3 DNA reads TGTGCCAGCAGCTTAATGGGGGACACTGAAGCTTTCTTT.

J is TRBJ2-7 and V is TRBV9; 10 bases line up with TRBD1. The germline gives CDR1 SGDLS, CDR2 YYNGEE. This CDR3 spans 14 amino acids. The V and J ends lost 4 bases and 3 bases, in that order; junction bases with no gene match: 4. The CDR3 is CASSPGTGVYEQYF. In nucleotides, the CDR3 is TGTGCCAGCAGCCCTGGGACAGGGGTCTACGAGCAGTACTTC.

V and J are TRBV9 and TRBJ2-7, with 11 bases identical to TRBD1. This CDR3 has 13 residues. Germline CDR1 reads SGDLS; CDR2 reads YYNGEE. V lost 6 bases to trimming and J lost 5 bases; unmatched junction nucleotides: 4. CDR3: CASNRDRGDEQYF. In DNA, the CDR3 is TGTGCCAGCAACCGGGACAGGGGGGACGAGCAGTACTTC.

The chain links TRBV25-1 to TRBJ1-4; D not certain. The germline V gene has CDR1 MGHDK and CDR2 SYGVNS. The CDR3 runs 16 residues. V was pared by 4 bases and J by 8 bases, with 20 bases between. CDR3 in DNA: TGTGCCAGCAGTGGGCTCCTACAAACCGCTGGGGAAAAACTGTTTTTT. Translating gives CASSGLLQTAGEKLFF.

The CDR3 DNA is TGTGCCAGCACTCAGGGCTACCGACCCAACGAGCAGTACTTC. Translating gives CASTQGYRPNEQYF. The chain has TRBV6-6 and TRBJ2-7; possibly TRBD1 for D (5 bases). V gave up 7 bases and J gave up 5 bases, with 18 bases separating them. CDR3 length: 14 amino acids. Germline CDR1 is MNHNY and CDR2 is SVGAGI (reference sequence).

The CDR3 DNA sequence: TGTGCCAGCAGTGGGTCCACACGGGACTCCTACTTC. Residues: CASSGSTRDSYF. The genes are TRBV6-1 and TRBJ2-7; the D gene is possibly TRBD2 (6 bases). CDR1 and CDR2 (germline): MNHNS, SASEGT. The CDR3 covers 12 residues. Trimming pared 4 bases from V and 13 bases from J, leaving 17 bases between.

The V gene is TRBV30, the J gene TRBJ1-3; D perhaps matches TRBD1 (6 bases). CDR3 size: 13 residues. The V and J ends lost 3 bases and 2 bases respectively, with 8 bases between them. CDR1 is GTSNPN and CDR2 is SVGIG in the germline V gene (reference sequence). This CDR3 is CAWSGGPGNTIYF. The CDR3 DNA reads TGTGCCTGGAGCGGGGGCCCTGGAAACACCATATATTTT.

The CDR3 region is CASSTPGQGASDTQYF. CDR3 DNA sequence: TGTGCCAGCAGCACACCGGGACAGGGGGCGTCAGATACGCAGTATTTT. The chain employs TRBV7-8 and TRBJ2-3; 12 positions agree with TRBD1. V lost 5 bases and J lost 4; bases outside the gene matches: 7. The CDR3 runs to 16 residues. Looked up from germline, CDR1 is SGHVS and CDR2 is FQNEAQ. Full variable domain (rest looked up from reference TRBV7-8 and TRBJ2-3): GAGVSQSPRYKVAKRGQDVALRCDPISGHVSLFWYQQALGQGPEFLTYFQNEAQLDKSGLPSDRFFAERPEGSVSTLKIQRTQQEDSAVYLCASSTPGQGASDTQYFGPGTRLTVL.

The chain carries TRBV4-3 and TRBJ2-7, with D tentatively TRBD2 (6 bases). CDR1 and CDR2 from the germline V gene are LGHNA and YSLEER. The CDR3 runs to 15 residues. V was cut by 2 bases and J by 5 bases, with 16 bases left in between. The CDR3, as DNA: TGCGCCAGCAGCCAATGGAGGGCCGGAAAAGACGAGCAGTACTTC. Residues: CASSQWRAGKDEQYF.

This clone was observed a handful of times. V is TRBV4-3 and J is TRBJ1-1; tentatively, D is TRBD1 (5 bases). There are 13 residues in the CDR3. V gave up 2 bases and J gave up 4 bases, with 8 bases separating them. Germline CDR1 LGHNA, CDR2 YSLEER. This CDR3 is CASSQQRGTEAFF. CDR3 nucleotide sequence: TGCGCCAGCAGCCAACAGAGGGGCACTGAAGCTTTCTTT.

The V gene is TRBV19, the J gene TRBJ2-2, with 8 nucleotides matching TRBD2. J was trimmed by 5 bases and V by 6 bases; bases with no gene match: 20. The V gene's germline CDR1 is LNHDA and CDR2 SQIVND (reference sequence). This CDR3 is built from 19 residues. The CDR3 is CASSHATWEPGGVTGELFF. The CDR3 region has the DNA TGTGCCAGTAGCCACGCCACGTGGGAGCCGGGAGGGGTTACCGGGGAGCTGTTTTTT. Full variable domain (missing parts from reference TRBV19 and TRBJ2-2): DGGITQSPKYLFRKEGQNVTLSCEQNLNHDAMYWYRQDPGQGLRLIYYSQIVNDFQKGDIAEGYSVSREKKESFPLTVTSAQKNPTAFYLCASSHATWEPGGVTGELFFGEGSRLTVL.

The chain is built from TRBV27 and TRBJ1-2; TRBD1 matches at 7 bases. Germline values: CDR1 MNHEY, CDR2 SMNVEV (reference sequence). V was clipped by 5 bases and J by 7 bases; unmatched bases: 10. The CDR3 covers 14 residues. The CDR3 sequence: CASSNGQVAAGYTF. The CDR3 bases are TGTGCCAGCAGTAACGGACAGGTCGCCGCTGGCTACACCTTC.

V is TRBV4-1 and J is TRBJ2-7; D tentatively fits TRBD1 or TRBD2 (5 bases each). V lost 0 bases, J lost 7 bases, and 19 bases lay in between. The CDR3 extends over 16 amino acids. The germline CDR1 and CDR2 sequences are MGHRA and YSYEKL. The CDR3, as DNA: TGCGCCAGCAGCCAAGATTGGGCAGGGAGTTTAAAAGAGCAGTACTTC. It codes for CASSQDWAGSLKEQYF.

This clone occurred a few times. The gene calls are TRBV12-5 and TRBJ2-5; TRBD2 might be the D (5 bases). Germline loops: CDR1 LGHNT, CDR2 FRNRAP. With 3 bases removed from V and 9 bases from J, the gap between germline ends came to 14 bases. The CDR3 is 13 amino acids. Here the CDR3 DNA reads TGTGCTAGTGGTTTCGGCCCCGAGAGGGCCCAGTACTTC. Translation gives CASGFGPERAQYF.

This clone was recorded once. This chain links TRBV7-2 with TRBJ2-5; 12 nucleotides match TRBD2. The CDR3 is made up of 14 amino acids. Per the germline V gene, CDR1 is SGHTA and CDR2 is FQGNSA. J lost 4 bases, V lost 5 bases, and 2 bases had no gene match. The CDR3 DNA reads as TGTGCCAGCAGCCTGGGACTAGCGGGAGAGACCCAGTACTTC. This sequence encodes CASSLGLAGETQYF.

This sequence joins TRBV9 and TRBJ1-2; tentative D call: TRBD1 (5 bases). This CDR3 comprises 15 residues. V was clipped by 4 bases and J by 7 bases, with 20 bases between them. The germline V gene encodes CDR1 SGDLS and CDR2 YYNGEE. CDR3: CASSPYRGGDCGYTF. Here the CDR3 DNA reads TGTGCCAGCAGCCCCTACCGGGGGGGGGACTGTGGCTACACCTTC.

The chain carries TRBV5-6 and TRBJ1-1, with D possibly TRBD1 on 5 matching bases. V was trimmed by 1 base and J by 4 bases, leaving 20 bases between them. The CDR3 extends over 17 amino acids. Per the germline V gene, CDR1 is SGHDT and CDR2 is YYEEEE. The CDR3 sequence is CASSLSPRQFFTTEAFF. CDR3 DNA sequence: TGTGCCAGCAGCTTGTCCCCCCGACAGTTCTTCACCACTGAAGCTTTCTTT. Combining the CDR3 with reference TRBV5-6 and TRBJ1-1 gives the whole variable domain DAGVTQSPTHLIKTRGQQVTLRCSPKSGHDTVSWYQQALGQGPQFIFQYYEEEERQRGNFPDRFSGHQFPNYSSELNVNALLLGDSALYLCASSLSPRQFFTTEAFFGQGTRLTVV.

V is TRBV7-6 and J is TRBJ1-6, with D maybe TRBD1 (5 bases). V was trimmed by 4 bases and J by 7 bases, leaving 11 bases between them. This CDR3 region has 14 residues. Germline CDR1 and CDR2: SGHVS and FNYEAQ. The CDR3 bases are TGTGCCAGCAGCTCCGGGACGGGAAATTCACCCCTCCACTTT. Residues: CASSSGTGNSPLHF.

This sequence joins TRBV7-9 and TRBJ2-1; D is undetermined. V lost 5 bases, J lost 5 bases, and 4 bases lay in between. The CDR3 runs 11 residues. The V gene's germline CDR1 is SEHNR and CDR2 FQNEAQ (reference sequence). The CDR3 region has the DNA TGTGCCAGCAGCACCGACAATGAGCAGTTCTTC. It is translated as CASSTDNEQFF.

V usage is TRBV5-1 and J usage is TRBJ2-2; 8 bases agree with TRBD1. The germline gives CDR1 SGHRS, CDR2 YFSETQ. J gave up 6 bases and V 4 bases, and 11 bases lay outside the gene matches. This CDR3 is built from 16 residues. The CDR3 region has the DNA TGCGCCAGCAGCCCTAGGACAGGGCACGTCCCCGGGGAGCTGTTTTTT. This codes for CASSPRTGHVPGELFF.